The rows below give T cell receptor beta chains drawn from one sample of a study of shared clonotypes between healthy human individuals. Profiling relied on immunoSEQ multiplex PCR, and the TCRdb table lists in-frame clones only, not all of them. The sample holds some 500,000 clones, 65% to 80% seen once. Sequenced input: PBMCs. Source of these receptors: a middle-aged woman in good health. Some clones in this sample may be carry-over from other donors' samples. The CDR3 runs from the conserved cysteine through the conserved F or W. Fields, in order: J gene, clone size, V gene, D gene, CDR3 protein, CDR3 DNA. The D gene is left open where the match is weak. Size is stated for part of the rows, as once, few or many counts, or as a class when the clone is expanded.

TRBJ1-5 . TRBV6-1 TRBD1 CASSTGTGNQPQHF TGTGCCAGCAGCACCGGGACAGGGAATCAGCCCCAGCATTTT
TRBJ2-1 . TRBV7-8 TRBD2 CASSRLAENEQFF TGTGCCAGCAGCCGACTAGCCGAAAATGAGCAGTTCTTC
TRBJ2-7 . TRBV18 TRBD1 CASSPQTGGHEQYF TGTGCCAGCTCACCACAGACAGGGGGCCACGAGCAGTACTTC
TRBJ2-3 . TRBV28 TRBD1 CASSPGQGGIDTQYF TGTGCCAGCAGTCCGGGACAGGGTGGTATAGATACGCAGTATTTT
TRBJ2-7 . TRBV6-1 . CASMRDQSSYEQYF TGTGCCAGCATGAGGGACCAGAGCTCCTACGAGCAGTACTTC
TRBJ2-2 . TRBV15 . CATSRDPGGGGDTGELFF TGTGCCACCAGCAGAGATCCCGGCGGAGGAGGGGACACCGGGGAGCTGTTTTTT
TRBJ2-5 . TRBV9 TRBD2 CASSRTSGQETQYF TGTGCCAGCAGCAGAACTAGCGGCCAAGAGACCCAGTACTTC
TRBJ2-5 . TRBV6-1 . CASSEFPRQYF TGTGCCAGCAGTGAGTTCCCACGCCAGTACTTC
TRBJ2-7 . TRBV7-9 TRBD2 CASSLAGGSGSYEQYF TGTGCCAGCAGCTTAGCTGGCGGGAGTGGGTCCTACGAGCAGTACTTC
TRBJ2-1 . TRBV30 TRBD2 CAWSGPGRGGDYNEQFF TGTGCCTGGAGTGGCCCTGGTAGGGGAGGGGACTACAATGAGCAGTTCTTC
TRBJ1-1 . TRBV6-5 TRBD1 CASSSPGQPGNTEAFF TGTGCCAGCAGTTCCCCGGGACAGCCGGGGAACACTGAAGCTTTCTTT
TRBJ2-1 once TRBV5-4 TRBD2 CASSLTSGYNEQFF TGTGCCAGCAGCTTGACTAGCGGGTACAATGAGCAGTTCTTC
TRBJ2-1 . TRBV10-3 TRBD1 CAISSGQGITFF TGTGCCATCAGCTCGGGACAGGGGATTACGTTCTTC
TRBJ2-2 . TRBV28 . CATFVRVTGELFF TGTGCCACCTTCGTTCGGGTCACCGGGGAGCTGTTTTTT
TRBJ1-1 . TRBV6-1 . CASSEASWGRGNTEAFF TGTGCCAGCAGTGAAGCGAGCTGGGGCCGGGGGAACACTGAAGCTTTCTTT
TRBJ1-3 . TRBV7-2 TRBD1 CASSPGTGSGNTIYF TGTGCCAGCAGCCCCGGGACAGGGTCTGGAAACACCATATATTTT
TRBJ2-7 . TRBV15 TRBD2 CATSRDLGSGRGYEQYF TGTGCCACCAGCAGAGACCTTGGAAGCGGGAGAGGTTACGAGCAGTACTTC
TRBJ2-1 . TRBV19 . CASRDRHSYNEQFF TGTGCCAGTAGAGACAGGCACTCCTACAATGAGCAGTTCTTC
TRBJ2-7 . TRBV7-2 . CASSSYREQYF TGTGCCAGCAGCTCCTATCGCGAGCAGTACTTC
TRBJ1-1 . TRBV25-1 . CASSARSASTEAFF TGTGCCAGCAGTGCAAGGTCTGCGTCCACTGAAGCTTTCTTT
TRBJ2-7 . TRBV10-1 TRBD1 CASSESRGYSYEQYF TGCGCCAGCAGTGAGTCCAGGGGGTACTCCTACGAGCAGTACTTC
TRBJ1-5 . TRBV18 . CASSRINQPQHF TGTGCCAGCTCACGCATCAATCAGCCCCAGCATTTT
TRBJ2-3 . TRBV27 . CASSLTKATDTQYF TGTGCCAGCAGTTTGACAAAGGCGACAGATACGCAGTATTTT
TRBJ2-1 . TRBV4-2 . CASSQVSRAASAYNEQFF TGTGCCAGCAGCCAAGTGTCCCGCGCAGCTTCAGCCTACAATGAGCAGTTCTTC
TRBJ2-3 . TRBV18 . CASSRSTDTQYF TGTGCCAGCTCGCGTAGCACAGATACGCAGTATTTT
TRBJ2-7 . TRBV9 TRBD2 CASSVGLAGYEQYF TGTGCCAGCAGCGTGGGGCTAGCGGGTTACGAGCAGTACTTC
TRBJ2-7 once TRBV7-9 . CASSLVPGGQQYF TGTGCCAGCAGCTTAGTCCCAGGGGGGCAGCAGTACTTC
TRBJ2-3 once TRBV7-9 . CASSLSLASTDTQYF TGTGCCAGCAGCTTAAGTCTAGCTAGCACAGATACGCAGTATTTT
TRBJ1-2 . TRBV4-2 TRBD1 CASSQYDRVMSGYTF TGTGCCAGCAGCCAGTATGACAGGGTGATGAGTGGCTACACCTTC
TRBJ2-5 . TRBV9 . CASSVDADLPGETQYF TGTGCCAGCAGCGTAGATGCTGATTTACCGGGGGAGACCCAGTACTTC
TRBJ2-7 medium-sized TRBV6-1 TRBD1 CASSEGAGGSYEQYF TGTGCCAGCAGTGAAGGGGCAGGGGGCTCCTACGAGCAGTACTTC
TRBJ2-3 . TRBV5-1 TRBD1 CASIQAPGTGGTDTQYF TGCGCCAGCATTCAGGCCCCCGGGACAGGAGGCACAGATACGCAGTATTTT